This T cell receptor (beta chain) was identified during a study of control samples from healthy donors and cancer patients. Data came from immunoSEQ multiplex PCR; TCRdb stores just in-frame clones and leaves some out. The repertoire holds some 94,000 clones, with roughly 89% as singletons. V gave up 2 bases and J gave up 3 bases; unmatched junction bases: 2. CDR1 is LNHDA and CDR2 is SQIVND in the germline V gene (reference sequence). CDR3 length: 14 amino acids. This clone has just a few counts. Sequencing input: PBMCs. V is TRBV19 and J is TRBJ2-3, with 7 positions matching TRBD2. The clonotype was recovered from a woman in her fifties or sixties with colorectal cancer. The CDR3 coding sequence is TGTGCCAGTAGTATAATGGGAGGGACAGATACGCAGTATTTT. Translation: CASSIMGGTDTQYF.